This entry lists 20 T cell receptor beta chains sequenced from one sample in a study of T-cell reconstitution after alpha-beta-depleted transplantation in children. A TCRbeta library incorporating unique molecular identifiers was prepared. One entry per CDR3 protein results from TCRdb running MiXCR on the PCR reads. The sample has some 150,000 distinct CDR3 sequences; about 8.8% are singletons. Sequenced material: PBMCs, mostly from graft donor cells, taken 180 days after TCRalphabeta/CD19-depleted stem cell transplant. The receptors stem from a female patient under 10 years old who had a stem cell transplant for congenital amegakaryocytic thrombocytopenia, so the T cells may come from the graft donor.

Many counts were recorded for this clonotype. The chain couples TRBV20-1 to TRBJ1-5; 7 bases line up with TRBD1. V gave up 4 bases and J gave up 0 bases; unmatched junction bases: 15. The CDR3 spans 18 residues. Germline CDR1 and CDR2: DFQATT and SNEGSKA (reference sequence). The CDR3 sequence: CSATRFLGTAYSNQPQHF. The CDR3 DNA follows: TGCAGTGCTACCCGATTCCTAGGGACAGCTTATAGCAATCAGCCCCAGCATTTT.

This clonotype was counted many times. The chain couples TRBV15 to TRBJ2-1; D perhaps matches TRBD2 (6 bases). In germline, CDR1 is LNHNV, CDR2 YYDKDF (reference sequence). This CDR3 is built from 15 residues. Trimming shortened V by 1 base and J by 1 base, and 8 bases separated the two germline ends. The CDR3 coding sequence is TGTGCCACCAGCAGAGTGGCGGGGTCCTACAATGAGCAGTTCTTC. This sequence encodes CATSRVAGSYNEQFF.

The V gene is TRBV29-1, the J gene TRBJ2-7, with 11 bases aligning to TRBD1. Losses at the gene ends were 3 bases for V and 2 bases for J; bases not matched to a gene: 9. The CDR3 loop spans 16 amino acids. Germline V gene sequence: CDR1 SQVTM, CDR2 ANQGSEA. CDR3 loop: CSVEVVGDRGTYEQYF. The CDR3 DNA follows: TGCAGCGTTGAGGTGGTGGGGGACAGGGGGACCTACGAGCAGTACTTC.

The table lists this clonotype with many counts. V gene TRBV10-3 combines with J gene TRBJ2-5, with 12 bases matching TRBD2. After removal of 6 bases from V and 2 bases from J, the junction contained 4 bases not matched to a gene. CDR1 is ENHRY, CDR2 SYGVKD, per germline. The CDR3 runs 15 residues. CDR3: CAISLGTSGQETQYF. CDR3 DNA: TGTGCCATCAGCCTCGGGACTAGCGGGCAAGAGACCCAGTACTTC.

This clonotype was seen repeatedly, ten times or more. The CDR3 coding sequence is TGTGCCAGCAGTCCCATTTCGGGGTATAATTCACCCCTCCACTTT. As protein: CASSPISGYNSPLHF. This rearrangement joins TRBV6-1 to TRBJ1-6; D is unclear. The germline gives CDR1 MNHNS, CDR2 SASEGT. This CDR3 contains 15 residues. Trimming took 5 bases from V and 4 from J, leaving 12 bases between them.

This clonotype has ten or more counts. This chain connects TRBV3-1 to TRBJ2-7, with D perhaps matching TRBD1 (5 bases). The V gene lost 2 bases and the J gene lost 5 bases, with 16 bases spanning the gap. Germline-derived CDR1 and CDR2 are LGHDT and YNNKEL (reference sequence). CDR3 size: 15 residues. CDR3 sequence reads: CASSQYSDTKDEQYF. CDR3 DNA sequence: TGTGCCAGCAGCCAATATTCGGACACAAAGGACGAGCAGTACTTC.

There are a few counts of this clonotype. This rearrangement joins TRBV29-1 to TRBJ2-5, with 9 bases identical to TRBD1. Germline-derived CDR1 and CDR2 are SQVTM and ANQGSEA. V lost 0 bases, J lost 4 bases, and 15 bases stayed unmatched. This CDR3 has 18 amino acids. In DNA form, the CDR3 reads TGCAGCGTTGAAGATCCAGGACCCGGGACAGGGCTCGCAGAGACCCAGTACTTC. Encoded protein: CSVEDPGPGTGLAETQYF.

This clonotype was seen repeatedly, ten times or more. This sequence joins TRBV7-6 and TRBJ2-5; D not resolved. The CDR3 totals 12 residues. The V end lost 3 bases, the J end lost 5 bases, and 7 bases lay between the germline ends. Germline-derived CDR1 and CDR2 are SGHVS and FNYEAQ. CDR3 sequence (DNA): TGTGCCAGCAGCTTCTGGCGGGAGACCCAGTACTTC. This translates into CASSFWRETQYF.

Comments on this clonotype: One base away lies a much larger clone, so this may be a sequencing read error. The chain joins TRBV20-1 to TRBJ2-4; TRBD2 agrees at 9 bases. This CDR3 is 15 amino acids long. Germline V gives CDR1 DFQATT, CDR2 SNEGSKA (reference sequence). As DNA, the CDR3 is TGCAGTGCAGCCCCGGGACTAGCAGTCAAAAACAGTCAGTACTTC. As protein: CSAAPGLAVKNSQYF.

The chain has TRBV18 and TRBJ2-3; D uncertain. V was shortened by 0 bases and J by 1 base, with 8 bases between the two germline ends. CDR3 length equals 15 residues. Germline V CDR1 and CDR2: KGHSH, LQKENI. The CDR3 coding sequence is TGTGCCAGCTCACCACCGATCCCGCGCACAGATACGCAGTATTTT. Protein sequence: CASSPPIPRTDTQYF.

This clonotype was observed a few times. This chain links TRBV19 with TRBJ2-7; maybe TRBD1 (6 bases). Per germline, CDR1 LNHDA and CDR2 SQIVND (reference sequence). The CDR3 extends over 13 amino acids. Trimming removed 4 bases from V and 1 base from J, with 8 bases in between. The CDR3 region is CASSTGTSYEQYF. As DNA, the CDR3 is TGTGCCAGTAGTACCGGGACATCCTACGAGCAGTACTTC.

Many counts were recorded for this clonotype. The gene calls are TRBV5-1 and TRBJ2-3; tentatively, D is TRBD1 or TRBD2 (5 bases each). CDR3 length: 14 amino acids. The ends were cut back, 0 bases at V and 4 bases at J, with 9 bases in the middle. The germline V gene has CDR1 SGHRS and CDR2 YFSETQ. The CDR3 DNA is TGCGCCAGCAGCTTGGTGCAGGGAGCAGATACGCAGTATTTT. This gives the protein CASSLVQGADTQYF.

This clonotype was observed many times. Here the CDR3 DNA reads TGTGCCACCAGCAGGGCACACTACGAGCAGTACTTC. It is translated as CATSRAHYEQYF. V usage is TRBV15 and J usage is TRBJ2-7; D remains ambiguous. Trimming left V 3 bases short and J 3 bases short, with 6 bases between. CDR1 and CDR2 from the germline V gene are LNHNV and YYDKDF (reference sequence). This CDR3 has 12 amino acids. The full variable domain, with the rest looked up from reference TRBV15 and TRBJ2-7, is DAMVIQNPRYQVTQFGKPVTLSCSQTLNHNVMYWYQQKSSQAPKLLFHYYDKDFNNEADTPDNFQSRRPNTSFCFLDIRSPGLGDTAMYLCATSRAHYEQYFGPGTRLTVT.

This clonotype has a count of ten or more. The chain is built from TRBV3-1 and TRBJ2-1; D not resolved. V was pared by 4 bases and J by 0 bases, with 13 bases between. Looked up from germline, CDR1 is LGHDT and CDR2 is YNNKEL (reference sequence). This CDR3 region has 16 residues. Here the CDR3 reads CASSPSWFSSYNEQFF. CDR3 bases: TGTGCCAGCAGCCCGTCGTGGTTTAGCTCCTACAATGAGCAGTTCTTC.

The V and J genes are TRBV7-9 and TRBJ2-3, with 10 nucleotides matching TRBD2. Per germline, CDR1 SEHNR and CDR2 FQNEAQ (reference sequence). CDR3 length: 16 residues. V lost 6 bases and J lost 5; bases outside the gene matches: 11. The CDR3 DNA reads TGTGCCAGCAGTTCTAGCGGGAGATCGTGCAGAGATACGCAGTATTTT. Translated, it gives CASSSSGRSCRDTQYF.

This clonotype has ten or more counts. V is TRBV11-2 and J is TRBJ2-3, with 7 bases lining up with TRBD2. Looked up from germline, CDR1 is SGHAT and CDR2 is FQNNGV. The CDR3 covers 15 residues. V shed 1 base, J shed 5 bases, and the junction held 6 bases outside the gene matches. The CDR3 sequence: CASSLVAGEGDTQYF. CDR3 nucleotides: TGTGCCAGCAGCTTAGTGGCGGGAGAAGGAGATACGCAGTATTTT. Supplemented by reference TRBV11-2 and TRBJ2-3, the full variable domain reads EAGVAQSPRYKIIEKRQSVAFWCNPISGHATLYWYQQILGQGPKLLIQFQNNGVVDDSQLPKDRFSAERLKGVDSTLKIQPAKLEDSAVYLCASSLVAGEGDTQYFGPGTRLTVL.

The chain is built from TRBV4-2 and TRBJ2-7; D not certain. CDR1 and CDR2 (germline): LGHNA, YNFKEQ. The CDR3 spans 13 residues. The V and J ends lost 0 bases and 4 bases respectively, with 7 bases between them. CDR3 in amino acids: CASSQDDLYEQYF. In nucleotides, the CDR3 is TGTGCCAGCAGCCAAGACGACCTTTACGAGCAGTACTTC.

V usage is TRBV20-1 and J usage is TRBJ2-3; 11 nucleotides line up with TRBD1. V lost 5 bases to trimming and J lost 5 bases; unmatched junction nucleotides: 9. CDR1 is DFQATT, CDR2 SNEGSKA, per germline (reference sequence). This CDR3 spans 15 amino acids. The CDR3 region has the DNA TGCAGTGCTTCCCCGGACAGGGGGCAGTTAGATACGCAGTATTTT. Encoded protein: CSASPDRGQLDTQYF.

At least ten counts were recorded for this clonotype. The gene calls are TRBV20-1 and TRBJ2-1; TRBD2 matches at 7 bases. Losses at the gene ends were 6 bases for V and 4 bases for J; bases not matched to a gene: 15. There are 16 residues in the CDR3. From germline, CDR1 is DFQATT and CDR2 SNEGSKA (reference sequence). The CDR3 sequence: CSAIPSRGGSYNEQFF. For the CDR3, the DNA is TGCAGTGCCATACCTAGTCGGGGAGGGTCGTACAATGAGCAGTTCTTC.

Concerning this clonotype itself: The junction departs from the called germline gene at one end, perhaps through a read error. The rearrangement joins TRBV20-1 to TRBJ2-6, with D possibly matching TRBD1 (5 bases). The germline V gene encodes CDR1 DFQATT and CDR2 SNEGSKA (reference sequence). This CDR3 region has 16 residues. The CDR3 is CSARSILDPGANGLTF. As DNA, the CDR3 is TGCAGTGCTAGGTCGATCCTAGATCCTGGGGCCAACGGCCTGACTTTC.